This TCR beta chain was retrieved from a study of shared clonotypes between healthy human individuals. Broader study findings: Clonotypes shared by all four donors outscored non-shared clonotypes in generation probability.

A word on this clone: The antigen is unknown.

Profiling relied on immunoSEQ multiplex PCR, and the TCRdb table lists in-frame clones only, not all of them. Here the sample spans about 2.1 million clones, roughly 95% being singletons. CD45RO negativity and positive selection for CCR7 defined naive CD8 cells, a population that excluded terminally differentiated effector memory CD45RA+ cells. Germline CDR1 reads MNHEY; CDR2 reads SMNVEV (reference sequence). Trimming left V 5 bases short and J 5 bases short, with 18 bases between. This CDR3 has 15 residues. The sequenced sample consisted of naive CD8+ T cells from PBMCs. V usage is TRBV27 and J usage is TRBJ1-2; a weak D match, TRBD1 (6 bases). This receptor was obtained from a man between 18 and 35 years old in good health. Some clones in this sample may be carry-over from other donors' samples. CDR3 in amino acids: CASSPWAGGRYGYTF. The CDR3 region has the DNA TGTGCCAGCAGTCCCTGGGCGGGGGGCCGGTATGGCTACACCTTC.